Below, 21 T cell receptor beta chains from the same sample are listed, as sequenced in a study of blood T cell repertoires in COVID-19. The assay was immunoSEQ multiplex PCR, and TCRdb's table has in-frame clones only and misses some. This table has about 200,000 clones, 87% appearing once. Sequenced material: peripheral blood. Receptor source: a man aged 55 to 70 with active or convalescent COVID-19.

V is TRBV6-5 and J is TRBJ2-2, with no clear D. V lost 5 bases to trimming and J lost 7 bases, with 17 bases between them. This CDR3 has 15 residues. Germline CDR1 reads MNHEY; CDR2 reads SVGAGI. CDR3: CASSLTINLGGELFF. The CDR3 DNA reads TGTGCCAGCAGTCTTACGATAAATCTAGGCGGGGAGCTGTTTTTT.

The chain recombines TRBV3-1 (or the pseudogene TRBV3-2) with TRBJ1-2, with TRBD1 as a possible D gene (5 bases). The CDR3 is 11 amino acids. CDR1 and CDR2 from the germline V gene are LGHDT and YNNKEL (reference sequence). Trimming cost V 3 bases and J 8 bases, with 7 bases left between them. CDR3 nucleotides: TGTGCCAGCAGCCATGGGGCCGGCTACACCTTC. Its protein product is CASSHGAGYTF.

This chain uses TRBV5-4 with TRBJ1-1; 7 bases line up with TRBD1. The CDR3 totals 14 residues. Germline CDR1 SGHNT, CDR2 YYREEE (reference sequence). Germline trimming cut 9 bases from V and 4 bases from J; bases unmatched to any gene: 12. CDR3 protein: CATTGGTVGTEAFF. The CDR3 coding sequence is TGTGCCACAACCGGAGGGACAGTGGGCACTGAAGCTTTCTTT.

The chain employs TRBV30 and TRBJ1-2; no clear D gene. V lost 0 bases to trimming and J lost 4 bases, with 9 bases between them. The CDR3 contains 13 residues. Germline V gene sequence: CDR1 GTSNPN, CDR2 SVGIG (reference sequence). CDR3 region: CAWSVKGAYGYTF. As DNA, the CDR3 is TGTGCCTGGAGTGTGAAGGGAGCCTATGGCTACACCTTC.

V usage is TRBV19 and J usage is TRBJ1-5, with TRBD1 as a possible D gene (6 bases). V lost 5 bases, J lost 2 bases, and 19 bases lay in between. Per the germline V gene, CDR1 is LNHDA and CDR2 is SQIVND (reference sequence). This CDR3 has 17 amino acids. CDR3 protein: CASSPPRAGAGNQPQHF. The CDR3 DNA reads TGTGCCAGTAGTCCCCCCAGGGCAGGGGCGGGCAATCAGCCCCAGCATTTT.

This clone was observed a single time. The rearrangement links TRBV24-1 to TRBJ2-1; tentative D call: TRBD1 (5 bases). Germline loops: CDR1 KGHDR, CDR2 SFDVKD. This CDR3 region has 14 residues. V was pared by 5 bases and J by 1 base, with 8 bases between. As DNA, the CDR3 is TGTGCCACCAGTGGCAGGGATTCCTACAATGAGCAGTTCTTC. This encodes CATSGRDSYNEQFF.

The chain carries TRBV3-1 (or the pseudogene TRBV3-2) and TRBJ1-2, with D possibly TRBD1 on 5 matching bases. This CDR3 has 14 amino acids. Trimming cost V 4 bases and J 4 bases, with 13 bases left between them. Germline V lookup: CDR1 LGHDT, CDR2 YNNKEL (reference sequence). The CDR3 loop reads CASSPQEGIYGYTF. The CDR3 DNA is TGTGCCAGCAGCCCCCAGGAGGGGATCTATGGCTACACCTTC.

The gene calls are TRBV3-1 (or the pseudogene TRBV3-2) and TRBJ2-5, with 7 bases that match TRBD2. Germline assignment: CDR1 LGHDT and CDR2 YNNKEL (reference sequence). V lost 3 bases, J lost 5 bases, and 6 bases stayed unmatched. The CDR3 is 14 amino acids. CDR3: CASSHGTGGETQYF. CDR3 in DNA: TGTGCCAGCAGCCATGGGACGGGGGGTGAGACCCAGTACTTC.

This sequence joins TRBV25-1 and TRBJ1-2; 7 nucleotides agree with TRBD1. Germline V gene lookup returns CDR1 MGHDK and CDR2 SYGVNS. The V and J ends lost 3 bases and 5 bases, in that order; junction bases with no gene match: 3. CDR3 length: 13 amino acids. Written as DNA, the CDR3 is TGTGCCAGCAGTGATGGGGACAGATATGGCTACACCTTC. It specifies CASSDGDRYGYTF.

The genes are TRBV6-1 and TRBJ2-3; D unclear. V was clipped by 3 bases and J by 1 base, with 5 bases between them. CDR3 length equals 13 residues. The V gene's germline CDR1 is MNHNS and CDR2 SASEGT. Here the CDR3 DNA reads TGTGCCAGCAGTGATGAGGGCACAGATACGCAGTATTTT. As protein: CASSDEGTDTQYF.

This chain links TRBV5-6 with TRBJ1-2; no clear D gene. The CDR3 covers 13 residues. Germline loops: CDR1 SGHDT, CDR2 YYEEEE. V dropped 1 base and J dropped 3 bases, with 7 bases sitting between them. The CDR3 DNA reads TGTGCCAGCAGCTTGCGGGGATACTATGGCTACACCTTC. Translating gives CASSLRGYYGYTF.

The chain links TRBV6-1 to TRBJ2-7; TRBD1 matches 7 bases. CDR1 and CDR2 (germline): MNHNS, SASEGT. V lost 2 bases to trimming and J lost 3 bases; unmatched junction nucleotides: 1. The CDR3 is made up of 13 amino acids. The DNA of the CDR3 is TGTGCCAGCAGTGAAAACAGGGGCTACGAGCAGTACTTC. This codes for CASSENRGYEQYF.

The chain uses TRBV18 and TRBJ2-3; tentatively, D is TRBD2 (5 bases). CDR1 and CDR2 from the germline V gene are KGHSH and LQKENI. Trimming took off 8 bases at V and 6 bases at J, with 15 bases between the two ends. This CDR3 is built from 13 residues. The CDR3 DNA reads as TGTGCCAGCGTCAGGACTGCAGCGGATACGCAGTATTTT. Protein: CASVRTAADTQYF.

The V call is TRBV6-1, the J call TRBJ2-5, with 8 bases lining up with TRBD2. CDR1 MNHNS and CDR2 SASEGT come from the germline V gene. This CDR3 has 16 amino acids. With 4 bases clipped from V and 4 bases from J, the junction kept 11 bases outside the gene matches. The CDR3 is CASSVLSTSERETQYF. CDR3 nucleotides: TGTGCCAGCAGTGTCCTATCGACTAGCGAGAGAGAGACCCAGTACTTC.

The V call is TRBV7-3, the J call TRBJ2-2; TRBD2 matches at 11 bases. J lost 6 bases, V lost 4 bases, and 4 bases had no gene match. The CDR3 consists of 15 residues. The germline gives CDR1 SGHTA, CDR2 FQGTGA. In DNA form, the CDR3 reads TGTGCCAGCAGCTCACTAGCGGGGGTTTCCGGGGAGCTGTTTTTT. It yields the protein CASSSLAGVSGELFF.

The chain couples TRBV10-3 to TRBJ2-5, with 10 positions matching TRBD2. Germline CDR1 ENHRY, CDR2 SYGVKD. CDR3 length: 14 amino acids. V shed 11 bases, J shed 2 bases, and the junction held 8 bases outside the gene matches. CDR3 DNA sequence: TGTGCCGCCTCTTTTAGCGGGGGGCAAGAGACCCAGTACTTC. It is translated as CAASFSGGQETQYF.

The J gene is TRBJ1-2, the V gene TRBV6-1; the D is unclear. Germline CDR1 reads MNHNS; CDR2 reads SASEGT. The CDR3 length is 14 residues. The V and J ends lost 1 base and 5 bases respectively, with 11 bases between them. The CDR3, as DNA: TGTGCCAGCAGTGAAGTATATGGCAGATATGGCTACACCTTC. Its protein product is CASSEVYGRYGYTF.

The chain employs TRBV2 and TRBJ1-6; D possibly corresponds to TRBD1 (5 bases). The CDR3 length is 15 residues. The germline CDR1 and CDR2 sequences are SNHLY and FYNNEI. The V end was cut by 6 bases, the J end by 7 bases, with 16 bases between. CDR3 nucleotides: TGTGCCAGCAGCCTAAACGGGGGGATAAATTCACCCCTCCACTTT. Protein sequence: CASSLNGGINSPLHF.

V gene TRBV3-1 (or the pseudogene TRBV3-2) combines with J gene TRBJ1-1; 9 bases are a match to TRBD1. V lost 2 bases to trimming and J lost 11 bases; unmatched junction nucleotides: 9. Germline V gene sequence: CDR1 LGHDT, CDR2 YNNKEL (reference sequence). There are 14 residues in the CDR3. The CDR3 DNA sequence: TGTGCCAGCAGCCAACTACCGGGACAGGGTGACGCTTTCTTT. Translation gives CASSQLPGQGDAFF.

The chain links TRBV9 to TRBJ2-5; 7 positions agree with TRBD2. The CDR3 length is 16 residues. Germline V CDR1 and CDR2: SGDLS, YYNGEE. V gave up 0 bases and J gave up 4 bases; unmatched junction bases: 9. The CDR3, as DNA: TGTGCCAGCAGCGTAGGGCAGGGAGGGGTTGGAGAGACCCAGTACTTC. It translates to CASSVGQGGVGETQYF.

This clone came up a few times. This chain links TRBV7-8 with TRBJ1-2; no clear D gene. Per the germline V gene, CDR1 is SGHVS and CDR2 is FQNEAQ. Deletions cut 5 bases from V and 0 bases from J, with 13 bases between. There are 15 residues in the CDR3. The CDR3 sequence: CASSVTSGSNYGYTF. DNA of the CDR3: TGTGCCAGCAGCGTAACTAGTGGTTCTAACTATGGCTACACCTTC.